Listed below are T cell receptor beta chains from one sample, sequenced in a study of CD8 T cells in Susac syndrome. TCRdb called the immunoSEQ multiplex PCR reads again in MiXCR, with one record for every CDR3 protein. The sample lists tens of thousands of distinct CDR3 sequences, 85% to 95% occurring once. Sequencing was performed on CD8+ T cells from PBMCs. The receptors were gathered from a human donor in good health. The CDR3 runs from the conserved cysteine through the conserved F or W. D genes are given only for firm matches. The size entry is marked missing in some rows and otherwise reads once, few, many or a size class.

-,TRBV6-6,-,TRBJ1-1,TGTGCCAGCGCGGAACCTGCGGAAGGGCTAGAAGCTTTCTTT,CASAEPAEGLEAFF
-,TRBV4-3,-,TRBJ2-7,TGCGCCAGCAGCCAAGAGGGTCTCCAGGGTGACTACGAGCAGTACTTC,CASSQEGLQGDYEQYF
-,TRBV3-1,TRBD1,TRBJ2-3,TGTGCCAGCAGCCAAGGGGGACAGGGGCCAGATACGCAGTATTTT,CASSQGGQGPDTQYF
once,TRBV4-3,TRBD2,TRBJ2-3,TGCGCCAGCAGCGGCGGGGGTTTAGATACGCAGTATTTT,CASSGGGLDTQYF
-,TRBV2,-,TRBJ1-6,TGTGCCAGCAGTGAAGAGAGTCTTAATTCACCCCTCCACTTT,CASSEESLNSPLHF
once,TRBV18,TRBD1,TRBJ2-1,TGTGCCAGCTCACCATGGGACAGGGTCAGGAATGAGCAGTTCTTC,CASSPWDRVRNEQFF
-,TRBV10-3,-,TRBJ2-1,TGTGCCATCAGTGAGACACGAGCAGGAGTCTACAATGAGCAGTTCTTC,CAISETRAGVYNEQFF
-,TRBV10-2,-,TRBJ2-7,TGCGCCAGCAGTGAGGTCGTAGGGATTCATTACGAGCAGTACTTC,CASSEVVGIHYEQYF
-,TRBV6-2/TRBV6-3,-,TRBJ2-7,TGTGCCAGCAGTGGTGACAGGTTCTACGAGCAGTACTTC,CASSGDRFYEQYF
-,TRBV7-9,-,TRBJ2-7,TGTGCCAGCAGCTTCCGACAGGCCTACGAGCAGTACTTC,CASSFRQAYEQYF
-,TRBV6-2/TRBV6-3,-,TRBJ1-4,TGTGCCTCCTCAGAAAATGAAAAACTGTTTTTT,CASSENEKLFF
-,TRBV13,TRBD2,TRBJ2-7,TGTGCCAGCAGCTTAGGGGAAGCGGGGACCTCCTACGAGCAGTACTTC,CASSLGEAGTSYEQYF
-,TRBV7-2,TRBD1,TRBJ2-7,TGTGCCAGCAGCTTAGGGACAGGGATAAGCTACGAGCAGTACTTC,CASSLGTGISYEQYF
-,TRBV25-1,-,TRBJ2-1,TGTGCCAGCAGTCCCTACGAGGTCTACAATGAGCAGTTCTTC,CASSPYEVYNEQFF
once,TRBV7-2,-,TRBJ2-2,TGTGCCAGCAGCTTAAAGGGCTACGCCGGGGAGCTGTTTTTT,CASSLKGYAGELFF
-,TRBV2,TRBD1,TRBJ1-4,TGTGCCAGCAGTCAACAACCCCTTCAGGGGGCGAATGAAAAACTGTTTTTT,CASSQQPLQGANEKLFF
-,TRBV27,-,TRBJ2-6,TGTGCCAGCAGCTTCCTCAGGCCTGGGGCCAACGTCCTGACTTTC,CASSFLRPGANVLTF
-,TRBV7-2,-,TRBJ1-2,TGTGCCAGCAGCTTAGGGGGGCAGGGATACTATGGCTACACCTTC,CASSLGGQGYYGYTF
-,TRBV7-8,-,TRBJ1-4,TGTGCCAGCAGCAAAAGGGTTCGGGACACCTCGCGGGAACTGTTTTTT,CASSKRVRDTSRELFF
once,TRBV11-2,-,TRBJ1-2,TGTGCCAGCAGCTTAGATGCCGGCTATGGCTACACCTTC,CASSLDAGYGYTF
-,TRBV7-9,-,TRBJ2-7,TGTGCCAGCGCCTGGGCAGGGGACGAGCAGTACTTC,CASAWAGDEQYF
once,TRBV5-6,TRBD2,TRBJ2-3,TGTGCCAGCAGCCAAGTAGCGGGGGGGCCAACAGATACGCAGTATTTT,CASSQVAGGPTDTQYF
-,TRBV12-3/TRBV12-4,-,TRBJ2-5,TGTGCCAGCAGTTTATTCGGGGGTAAAGAGACCCAGTACTTC,CASSLFGGKETQYF
-,TRBV10-2,-,TRBJ1-5,TGCGCCAGCAGACCGGGCCTAGAGAATCAGCCCCAGCATTTT,CASRPGLENQPQHF
-,TRBV7-6,-,TRBJ1-5,TGTGCCAGCAGTCTAGGAAGGGGGAGTCAGCCCCAGCATTTT,CASSLGRGSQPQHF
-,TRBV5-6,TRBD1,TRBJ2-7,TGTGCCAGCAGCTTCTGGAACAGGGGGCACTACTACGAGCAGTACTTC,CASSFWNRGHYYEQYF
-,TRBV2,TRBD1,TRBJ2-2,TGTGCCTCCAGGGGGTACACCGGGGAGCTGTTTTTT,CASRGYTGELFF
-,TRBV2,TRBD1,TRBJ1-5,TGTGCCAGCAGTGGATGGACAGGGCGATCCCCCCTCAATCAGCCCCAGCATTTT,CASSGWTGRSPLNQPQHF
-,TRBV7-8,TRBD1,TRBJ1-2,TGTGCCAGCAGCCGGGGGGACAGCGTCACTAACTATGGCTACACCTTC,CASSRGDSVTNYGYTF
-,TRBV10-3,-,TRBJ1-2,TGTGCCATCAGAGACACGACAGGCAACTATGGCTACACCTTC,CAIRDTTGNYGYTF
-,TRBV6-1,-,TRBJ1-5,TGTGCCAGCTCCGGTCTAGGGGACATATTTAATCAGCCCCAGCATTTT,CASSGLGDIFNQPQHF
-,TRBV3-1,-,TRBJ1-2,TGTGCCAGCAGCCAAGATCTGACCACCAGAGGCTATGGCTACACCTTC,CASSQDLTTRGYGYTF
-,TRBV12-3/TRBV12-4,-,TRBJ2-3,TGTGCCAGCAGCTCCACAGATACGCAGTATTTT,CASSSTDTQYF
-,TRBV19,-,TRBJ1-1,TGTGCCAGTAGTATAGTGCAGAACACTGAAGCTTTCTTT,CASSIVQNTEAFF
-,TRBV3-1,-,TRBJ1-2,TGTGCCAGCAGCCAAGGAGTACTTGGCTACACCTTC,CASSQGVLGYTF
once,TRBV2,-,TRBJ2-1,TGTGCCACCATTTCAGATGAGCAGTTCTTC,CATISDEQFF
-,TRBV5-1,-,TRBJ1-3,TGCGCCAGCAGCTTGGAAGGGGCCTCTGGAAACACCATATATTTT,CASSLEGASGNTIYF